This TCR beta chain was observed in a study of blood T cell repertoires in COVID-19. V lost 4 bases and J lost 2, with 9 bases in between. The CDR3 contains 14 residues. Germline-derived CDR1 and CDR2 are LNHDA and SQIVND (reference sequence). Profiling relied on immunoSEQ multiplex PCR, and the TCRdb table lists in-frame clones only, not all of them. Among approximately 180,000 clones listed, more than 75% were seen once. This clonotype was obtained from a human donor in a cohort sampled during active COVID-19. Sequenced sample: peripheral blood. The chain uses TRBV19 and TRBJ2-1; D is unclear. CDR3 DNA sequence: TGTGCCAGTAGTAGGGCAGGCACCTACAATGAGCAGTTCTTC. Protein product: CASSRAGTYNEQFF.